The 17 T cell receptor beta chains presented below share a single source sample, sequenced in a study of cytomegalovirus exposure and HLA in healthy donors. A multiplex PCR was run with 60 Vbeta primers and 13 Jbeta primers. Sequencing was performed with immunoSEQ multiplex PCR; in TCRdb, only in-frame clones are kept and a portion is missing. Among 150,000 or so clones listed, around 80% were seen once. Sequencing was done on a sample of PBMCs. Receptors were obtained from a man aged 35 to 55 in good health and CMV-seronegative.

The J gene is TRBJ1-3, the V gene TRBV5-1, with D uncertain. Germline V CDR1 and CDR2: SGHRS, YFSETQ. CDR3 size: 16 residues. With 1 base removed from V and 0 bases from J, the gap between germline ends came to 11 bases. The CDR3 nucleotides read TGCGCCAGCAGCTTGCCGGCGGAGAGCTCTGGAAACACCATATATTTT. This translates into CASSLPAESSGNTIYF. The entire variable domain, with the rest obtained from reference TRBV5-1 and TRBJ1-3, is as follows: KAGVTQTPRYLIKTRGQQVTLSCSPISGHRSVSWYQQTPGQGLQFLFEYFSETQRNKGNFPGRFSGRQFSNSRSEMNVSTLELGDSALYLCASSLPAESSGNTIYFGEGSWLTVV.

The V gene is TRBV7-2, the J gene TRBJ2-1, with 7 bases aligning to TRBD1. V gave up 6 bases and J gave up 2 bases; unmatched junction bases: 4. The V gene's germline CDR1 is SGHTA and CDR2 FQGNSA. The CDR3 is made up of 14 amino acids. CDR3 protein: CASRSGTAYNEQFF. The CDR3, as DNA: TGTGCCAGCAGATCCGGGACAGCCTACAATGAGCAGTTCTTC.

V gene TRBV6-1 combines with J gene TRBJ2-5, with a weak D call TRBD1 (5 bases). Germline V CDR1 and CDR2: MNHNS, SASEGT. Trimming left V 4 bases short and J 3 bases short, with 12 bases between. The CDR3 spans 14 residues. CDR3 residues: CASSAQGGEETQYF. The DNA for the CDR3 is TGTGCCAGCAGTGCTCAGGGCGGAGAAGAGACCCAGTACTTC.

CDR3 in amino acids: CASSLGAGSDEQYF. The CDR3 DNA follows: TGTGCCAGCAGCTTAGGAGCGGGTTCCGACGAGCAGTACTTC. The gene calls are TRBV11-3 and TRBJ2-7, with D perhaps TRBD2 (6 bases). The CDR3 loop spans 14 amino acids. V dropped 1 base and J dropped 5 bases, with 12 bases sitting between them. Germline CDR1 reads SGHNT; CDR2 reads YENEEA.

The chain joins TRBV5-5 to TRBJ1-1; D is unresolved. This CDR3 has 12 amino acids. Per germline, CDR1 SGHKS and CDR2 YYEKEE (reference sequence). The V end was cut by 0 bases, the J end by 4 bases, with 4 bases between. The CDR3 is CASSLVSTEAFF. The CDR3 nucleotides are TGTGCCAGCAGCTTGGTCAGCACTGAAGCTTTCTTT.

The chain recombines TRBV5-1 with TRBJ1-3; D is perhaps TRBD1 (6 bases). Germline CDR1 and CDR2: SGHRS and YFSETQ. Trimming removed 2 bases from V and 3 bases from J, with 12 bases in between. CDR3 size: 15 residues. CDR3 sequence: CASSLSGDFGNTIYF. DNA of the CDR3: TGCGCCAGCAGCTTATCAGGGGATTTTGGAAACACCATATATTTT.

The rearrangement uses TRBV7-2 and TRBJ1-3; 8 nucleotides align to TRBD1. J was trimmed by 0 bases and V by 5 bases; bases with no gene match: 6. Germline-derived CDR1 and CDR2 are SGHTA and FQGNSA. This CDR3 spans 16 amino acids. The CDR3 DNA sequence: TGTGCCAGCAGCCGACAGGGGATATCCTCTGGAAACACCATATATTTT. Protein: CASSRQGISSGNTIYF.

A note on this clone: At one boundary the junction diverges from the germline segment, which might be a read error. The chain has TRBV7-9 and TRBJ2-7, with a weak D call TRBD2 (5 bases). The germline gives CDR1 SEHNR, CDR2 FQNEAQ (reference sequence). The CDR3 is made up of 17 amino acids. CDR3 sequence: CSSSPLRGRRPDYEQYF. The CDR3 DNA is TGTTCCAGCAGCCCTCTGAGAGGGAGAAGACCCGACTACGAGCAGTACTTC.

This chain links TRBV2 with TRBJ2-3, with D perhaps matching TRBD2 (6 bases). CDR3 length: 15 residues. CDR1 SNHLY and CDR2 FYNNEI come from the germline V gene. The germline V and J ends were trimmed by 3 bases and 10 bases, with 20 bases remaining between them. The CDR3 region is CASSDGRKLPQAQYF. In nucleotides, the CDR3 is TGTGCCAGCAGTGACGGGAGAAAGCTCCCTCAGGCGCAGTATTTT.

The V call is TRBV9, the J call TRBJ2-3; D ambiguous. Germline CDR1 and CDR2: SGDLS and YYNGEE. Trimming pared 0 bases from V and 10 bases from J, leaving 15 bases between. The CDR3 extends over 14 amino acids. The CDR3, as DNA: TGTGCCAGCAGCGTAGCTCCCCTAGGTAGTGCGCAGTATTTT. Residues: CASSVAPLGSAQYF.

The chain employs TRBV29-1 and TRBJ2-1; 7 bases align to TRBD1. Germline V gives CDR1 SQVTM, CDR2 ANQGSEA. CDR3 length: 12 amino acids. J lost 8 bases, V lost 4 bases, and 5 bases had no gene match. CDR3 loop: CSVGQGYDEQFF. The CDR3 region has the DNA TGCAGCGTTGGACAGGGTTACGATGAGCAGTTCTTC.

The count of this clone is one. The DNA for the CDR3 is TGTGCCAGCAGTTTCCCACTACAGGGGGCGTATAATTCACCCCTCCACTTT. It specifies CASSFPLQGAYNSPLHF. V is TRBV28 and J is TRBJ1-6, with 9 bases identical to TRBD1. The CDR3 covers 17 residues. Germline V gene sequence: CDR1 MDHEN, CDR2 SYDVKM. Trimming removed 3 bases from V and 4 bases from J; junction bases left unmatched: 7. Together with reference TRBV28 and TRBJ1-6, the CDR3 gives the full variable domain: DVKVTQSSRYLVKRTGEKVFLECVQDMDHENMFWYRQDPGLGLRLIYFSYDVKMKEKGDIPEGYSVSREKKERFSLILESASTNQTSMYLCASSFPLQGAYNSPLHFGNGTRLTVT.

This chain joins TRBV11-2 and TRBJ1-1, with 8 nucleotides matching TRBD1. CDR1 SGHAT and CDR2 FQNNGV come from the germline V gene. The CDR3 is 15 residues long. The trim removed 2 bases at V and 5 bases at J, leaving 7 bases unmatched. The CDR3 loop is CASSLIRDRRTEAFF. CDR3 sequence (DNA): TGTGCCAGCAGCTTAATCCGGGACAGGAGGACTGAAGCTTTCTTT. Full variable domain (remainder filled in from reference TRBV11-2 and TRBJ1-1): EAGVAQSPRYKIIEKRQSVAFWCNPISGHATLYWYQQILGQGPKLLIQFQNNGVVDDSQLPKDRFSAERLKGVDSTLKIQPAKLEDSAVYLCASSLIRDRRTEAFFGQGTRLTVV.

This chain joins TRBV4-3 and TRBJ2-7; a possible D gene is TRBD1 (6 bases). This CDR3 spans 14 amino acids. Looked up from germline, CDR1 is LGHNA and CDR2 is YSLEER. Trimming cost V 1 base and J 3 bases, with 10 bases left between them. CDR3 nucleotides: TGCGCCAGCAGCCAAGGAAGGACAGTCTACGAGCAGTACTTC. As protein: CASSQGRTVYEQYF.

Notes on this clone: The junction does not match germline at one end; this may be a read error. The CDR3 sequence is CSSSLHSNEAFF. The CDR3 coding sequence is TGTTCCAGCAGCTTACACAGCAATGAAGCTTTCTTT. The chain joins TRBV7-9 to TRBJ1-1; D is uncertain. Germline V gives CDR1 SEHNR, CDR2 FQNEAQ (reference sequence). This CDR3 spans 12 amino acids.

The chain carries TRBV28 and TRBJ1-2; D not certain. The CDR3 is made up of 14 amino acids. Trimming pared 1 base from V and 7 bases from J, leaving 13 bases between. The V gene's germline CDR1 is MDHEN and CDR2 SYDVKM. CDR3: CASSLSEGIGGYTF. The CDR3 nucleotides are TGTGCCAGCAGTTTATCGGAGGGAATAGGTGGCTACACCTTC.

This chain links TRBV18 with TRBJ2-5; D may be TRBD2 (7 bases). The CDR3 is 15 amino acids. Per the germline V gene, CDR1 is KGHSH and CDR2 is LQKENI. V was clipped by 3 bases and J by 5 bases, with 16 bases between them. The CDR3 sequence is CASSPYGGLDETQYF. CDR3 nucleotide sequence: TGTGCCAGCTCACCTTACGGGGGGCTCGACGAGACCCAGTACTTC.